The 10 T cell receptor beta chains given below trace back to one sample, sequenced in a study of graft-versus-host responses after intestinal transplantation. Data came from immunoSEQ multiplex PCR; TCRdb stores just in-frame clones and leaves some out. The table includes more than 95,000 clones, approximately 84% detected once. Their recognized antigens are unknown. Specimen: unstimulated CD4+ T cells sorted from spleen or lymph node cells, collected before intestinal transplant. All receptors come from a human donor who received an intestinal transplant.

This chain joins TRBV12-5 and TRBJ2-5, with 7 nucleotides matching TRBD1. The J call is doubtful: the DNA matches TRBJ2-7 better. The CDR3 is 13 residues long. The germline V gene encodes CDR1 LGHNT and CDR2 FRNRAP. CDR3 in DNA: TGTGCTAGTGGTTTCGGGACAGCATACGAGCAGTACTTC. It codes for CASGFGTAYEQYF.

The chain links TRBV10-3 to TRBJ2-1; D uncertain. Between the trimmed V and J ends, which lost 2 bases and 8 bases, there was a span of 10 bases. This CDR3 contains 13 residues. CDR1 is ENHRY, CDR2 SYGVKD, per germline. Here the CDR3 DNA reads TGTGCCATCAGTGAGCCCATCCAATATGAGCAGTTCTTC. This sequence encodes CAISEPIQYEQFF.

V is TRBV6-5 and J is TRBJ2-7; the D is unclear. CDR3 length: 16 residues. The germline V gene encodes CDR1 MNHEY and CDR2 SVGAGI. V was trimmed by 3 bases and J by 2 bases, leaving 17 bases between them. The CDR3 nucleotides read TGTGCCAGCAGTTATAGCTTCCAGGTGATGACCTACGAGCAGTACTTC. This sequence encodes CASSYSFQVMTYEQYF.

This clone was picked up a small number of times. This rearrangement joins TRBV7-9 to TRBJ2-1; D possibly corresponds to TRBD1 (5 bases). The V and J ends lost 10 bases and 6 bases respectively, with 10 bases between them. This CDR3 has 11 amino acids. Per germline, CDR1 SEHNR and CDR2 FQNEAQ (reference sequence). As DNA, the CDR3 is TGTGCCACCCAAACAGGCAATGAGCAGTTCTTC. Translated: CATQTGNEQFF.

This clone was detected only once. V is TRBV6-6 and J is TRBJ1-1; 9 positions agree with TRBD1. V lost 2 bases, J lost 10 bases, and 2 bases stayed unmatched. The CDR3 is 12 amino acids. Germline CDR1 and CDR2: MNHNY and SVGAGI (reference sequence). The CDR3, as DNA: TGTGCCAGCAGTTACAGGACAGGGGCAGCTTTCTTT. This gives the protein CASSYRTGAAFF.

This clone appeared once. The chain carries TRBV19 and TRBJ2-4; 7 positions agree with TRBD1. This CDR3 is built from 14 residues. The junction had 9 bases not matched to a gene; V was cut back by 6 bases and J by 7 bases. Germline-derived CDR1 and CDR2 are LNHDA and SQIVND (reference sequence). The CDR3 nucleotides read TGTGCCAGTAGCAACACGGGACAGAGGAACATTCAGTACTTC. Amino acid sequence: CASSNTGQRNIQYF. The variable domain in full, completed from reference TRBV19 and TRBJ2-4, reads DGGITQSPKYLFRKEGQNVTLSCEQNLNHDAMYWYRQDPGQGLRLIYYSQIVNDFQKGDIAEGYSVSREKKESFPLTVTSAQKNPTAFYLCASSNTGQRNIQYFGAGTRLSVL.

The rearrangement joins TRBV4-2 to TRBJ1-1; D ambiguous. Germline CDR1 reads LGHNA; CDR2 reads YNFKEQ. V was clipped by 0 bases and J by 2 bases, with 13 bases between them. This CDR3 has 16 amino acids. CDR3 amino acids: CASSQDLVAANTEAFF. The CDR3 DNA follows: TGTGCCAGCAGCCAAGATTTAGTGGCGGCAAACACTGAAGCTTTCTTT.

The genes are TRBV2 and TRBJ1-3, with a possible D match to TRBD1 (6 bases). Germline-derived CDR1 and CDR2 are SNHLY and FYNNEI. Trimming stripped 6 bases from V and 2 bases from J, with 14 bases between. There are 15 residues in the CDR3. The CDR3 sequence: CASRAQGLPGNTIYF. In DNA form, the CDR3 reads TGTGCCAGCAGGGCTCAGGGGTTACCTGGAAACACCATATATTTT. The full variable domain, rest sourced from reference TRBV2 and TRBJ1-3, is EPEVTQTPSHQVTQMGQEVILRCVPISNHLYFYWYRQILGQKVEFLVSFYNNEISEKSEIFDDQFSVERPDGSNFTLKIRSTKLEDSAMYFCASRAQGLPGNTIYFGEGSWLTVV.

This clone was seen once. The chain carries TRBV18 and TRBJ2-5, with 9 bases matching TRBD2. The CDR3 runs 15 residues. Germline trimming cut 4 bases from V and 0 bases from J; bases unmatched to any gene: 3. Germline V gene sequence: CDR1 KGHSH, CDR2 LQKENI. In DNA form, the CDR3 reads TGTGCCAGCTCACTAGCGGGAGCGTACCAAGAGACCCAGTACTTC. Protein product: CASSLAGAYQETQYF.

The chain employs TRBV5-6 and TRBJ2-5; 7 bases line up with TRBD1. Germline lookup yields CDR1 SGHDT and CDR2 YYEEEE. This CDR3 spans 15 amino acids. The J segment lost 4 bases and the V segment lost 4 bases, leaving 10 bases of the junction unmatched. CDR3: CASSGPTGWGETQYF. CDR3 nucleotide sequence: TGTGCCAGCAGCGGCCCGACAGGGTGGGGAGAGACCCAGTACTTC.